This record looks at one TCR beta chain sequence and its context. This entry is derived from a study of blood T cell repertoires in COVID-19. Study in general: Collection of acute and convalescent COVID-19 samples took place in the United States, Italy and Spain. T cells, B-cell-depleted T cells, or PBMCs supplied cDNA or gDNA.

Original handling: Reference gene primer amplification gave nucleated cell count estimates. The protocol was immunoSEQ multiplex PCR, while the TCRdb copy is restricted to in-frame clones and leaves out a portion. The V and J calls and clone size were taken over from that table, and D and trimming were inferred from the DNA. The sample holds roughly 250,000 clones, less than 90% seen once. The V segment lost 4 bases and the J segment 0 bases; nucleotides outside the gene matches: 2. Germline V CDR1 and CDR2: MNHEY, SMNVEV (reference sequence). The CDR3 length is 16 residues. Enrolled during active infection, Seattle patients were then followed longitudinally.

This chain connects TRBV27 to TRBJ2-3, with 12 nucleotides matching TRBD2. Input material: peripheral blood. The TCR sequence derives from a woman between 25 and 40 years old with COVID-19, enrolled during active disease. The CDR3 protein is CASSSLAGGSTDTQYF. The DNA of the CDR3 is TGTGCCAGCAGTTCCCTAGCGGGGGGGAGCACAGATACGCAGTATTTT.